This entry lists 21 T cell receptor beta chains sequenced from one sample in a study of Graves' ophthalmopathy and Graves' hyperthyroidism. The study amplified TCR beta CDR3 regions using RNA transcripts. The first round was an RT-PCR with HTBI primers, and the second round was a multiplex PCR. TCRdb reprocessed the multiplex PCR reads with MiXCR, giving one entry per CDR3 protein. The data hold 240,000 or so distinct CDR3 sequences, with around 50% observed a single time. The material sequenced was peripheral blood. The receptors were sampled from an adult man with Graves' ophthalmopathy.

The V gene is TRBV9, the J gene TRBJ2-5, with 12 nucleotides matching TRBD2. The CDR3 runs to 16 residues. V trimming: 4 bases; J trimming: 5 bases; junction bases outside the gene matches: 9. Germline V lookup: CDR1 SGDLS, CDR2 YYNGEE. The CDR3 DNA sequence: TGTGCCAGCAGCCCTGGACTAGCGGGGCGGTATGAGACCCAGTACTTC. It encodes CASSPGLAGRYETQYF.

The gene calls are TRBV15 and TRBJ1-5, with a weak D call TRBD1 (5 bases). CDR1 is LNHNV and CDR2 is YYDKDF in the germline V gene (reference sequence). This CDR3 region has 13 residues. V lost 1 base to trimming and J lost 8 bases, with 9 bases between them. This CDR3 reads CATSRVGGEPQHF. In DNA, the CDR3 is TGTGCCACCAGCAGAGTAGGAGGGGAGCCCCAGCATTTT.

This clonotype was detected only a few times. The V call is TRBV29-1, the J call TRBJ1-5, with TRBD1 as a possible D gene (5 bases). This CDR3 spans 15 amino acids. V was pared by 4 bases and J by 0 bases, with 13 bases between. The germline gives CDR1 SQVTM, CDR2 ANQGSEA. The CDR3 DNA sequence: TGCAGCGTTGGAGAGGCGGGACTTAGCAATCAGCCCCAGCATTTT. The encoded protein is CSVGEAGLSNQPQHF.

This clonotype showed up just a few times. V usage is TRBV20-1 and J usage is TRBJ1-1; D remains unclear. Germline lookup yields CDR1 DFQATT and CDR2 SNEGSKA (reference sequence). V lost 5 bases, J lost 3 bases, and 13 bases lay in between. The CDR3 covers 13 residues. CDR3 sequence reads: CSARPSGYTEAFF. For the CDR3, the DNA is TGCAGTGCTCGCCCGAGCGGGTACACTGAAGCTTTCTTT.

The chain joins TRBV19 to TRBJ2-2; D possibly corresponds to TRBD1 (5 bases). CDR3 length: 15 residues. Trimming took off 5 bases at V and 4 bases at J, with 14 bases between the two ends. In germline, CDR1 is LNHDA, CDR2 SQIVND (reference sequence). CDR3 DNA sequence: TGTGCCAGTAGTGTCATAGCAGGGTTCACCGGGGAGCTGTTTTTT. Protein product: CASSVIAGFTGELFF.

The V and J genes are TRBV5-1 and TRBJ2-7; D gene ambiguous. The V end was cut by 3 bases, the J end by 1 base, with 11 bases between. Germline loops: CDR1 SGHRS, CDR2 YFSETQ. CDR3 size: 14 residues. The CDR3 DNA follows: TGCGCCAGCAGCTACCGAGCCGAGTCCTACGAGCAGTACTTC. Its protein is CASSYRAESYEQYF.

About this clonotype itself: This may come from a read error, since a much larger clone is one base off. The V and J genes are TRBV29-1 and TRBJ2-2; maybe TRBD2 (6 bases). Trimming pared 7 bases from V and 0 bases from J, leaving 6 bases between. The germline V gene has CDR1 SQVTM and CDR2 ANQGSEA. The length of the CDR3 is 12 residues. The CDR3 spells CSGEANTGELFF. Written as DNA, the CDR3 is TGCAGCGGGGAGGCGAACACCGGGGAGCTGTTTTTT.

The sample holds a few counts of this clonotype. This rearrangement joins TRBV12-3 or TRBV12-4 to TRBJ1-1, with D hard to call. CDR3 length: 13 residues. Trimming pared 1 base from V and 2 bases from J, leaving 5 bases between. The DNA for the CDR3 is TGTGCCAGCAGTTTAGTTCCTAACACTGAAGCTTTCTTT. Its translation: CASSLVPNTEAFF.

V gene TRBV11-2 combines with J gene TRBJ2-2; D may be TRBD2 (6 bases). Trimming stripped 7 bases from V and 2 bases from J, with 17 bases between. CDR3 size: 16 residues. The germline CDR1 and CDR2 sequences are SGHAT and FQNNGV. This CDR3 is CASKQSGGINTGELFF. In nucleotides, the CDR3 is TGTGCCAGCAAACAATCTGGCGGGATTAACACCGGGGAGCTGTTTTTT.

Worth noting for this clonotype: This clone may be a read error of a much larger clone one base away. The chain couples TRBV29-1 to TRBJ1-2; maybe TRBD1 (5 bases). This CDR3 is 13 amino acids long. Germline V gene lookup returns CDR1 SQVTM and CDR2 ANQGSEA. This chain's CDR3 is CSVDLQDIYDYTF. The CDR3 bases are TGCAGCGTTGATCTACAGGATATCTATGACTACACCTTC.

The CDR3: CSLNPRAGVVETQYF. The CDR3 DNA sequence: TGCAGTCTCAATCCCAGGGCGGGAGTAGTAGAGACCCAGTACTTC. The rearrangement joins TRBV20-1 to TRBJ2-5; 7 nucleotides agree with TRBD2. With 8 bases clipped from V and 4 bases from J, the junction kept 16 bases outside the gene matches. The CDR3 extends over 15 amino acids. From germline, CDR1 is DFQATT and CDR2 SNEGSKA (reference sequence).

This chain connects TRBV7-8 to TRBJ1-1, with D possibly TRBD1 on 6 matching bases. V shed 5 bases and J shed 5 bases, with 12 bases lying between them. CDR1 is SGHVS and CDR2 is FQNEAQ in the germline V gene. The CDR3 has 13 residues. DNA for the CDR3: TGTGCCAGCAGCCGGGACAAAAGAACTGAAGCTTTCTTT. As protein: CASSRDKRTEAFF.

This chain uses TRBV4-2 with TRBJ1-1; D perhaps matches TRBD1 (5 bases). There are 15 residues in the CDR3. V lost 0 bases and J lost 0, with 8 bases in between. Germline-derived CDR1 and CDR2 are LGHNA and YNFKEQ. The CDR3 spells CASSQDHRMNTEAFF. CDR3 bases: TGTGCCAGCAGCCAAGACCACAGGATGAACACTGAAGCTTTCTTT.

The chain combines TRBV2 with TRBJ1-4, with 8 bases lining up with TRBD1. Germline CDR1 and CDR2: SNHLY and FYNNEI. The CDR3 consists of 14 residues. V gave up 6 bases and J gave up 5 bases; unmatched junction bases: 5. In nucleotides, the CDR3 is TGTGCCAGCAGCCCCGACAGGGGAAATGAAAAACTGTTTTTT. Amino acid sequence: CASSPDRGNEKLFF.

CDR3 DNA sequence: TGCAGTGCTAGAGATTTGACTGAAGCTTTCTTT. Translated, it gives CSARDLTEAFF. The gene calls are TRBV20-1 and TRBJ1-1; D remains ambiguous. Germline V gene lookup returns CDR1 DFQATT and CDR2 SNEGSKA (reference sequence). This CDR3 region has 11 residues. Trimming cost V 0 bases and J 5 bases, with 4 bases left between them.

In this sample, this clonotype is medium-sized (0.01 to 0.1%). The V call is TRBV10-3, the J call TRBJ2-7; 7 positions match TRBD1. Germline loops: CDR1 ENHRY, CDR2 SYGVKD. V shed 0 bases, J shed 1 base, and the junction held 0 bases outside the gene matches. The CDR3 spans 14 residues. This CDR3 reads CAISESTGSYEQYF. The CDR3 nucleotides are TGTGCCATCAGTGAGTCGACAGGGTCCTACGAGCAGTACTTC.

The chain joins TRBV27 to TRBJ1-5; D might be TRBD1 (6 bases). The V gene's germline CDR1 is MNHEY and CDR2 SMNVEV (reference sequence). The CDR3 has 16 amino acids. Trimming took 3 bases from V and 5 from J, leaving 17 bases between them. CDR3 amino acids: CASSFFSLRGDQPQHF. CDR3 sequence (DNA): TGTGCCAGCAGTTTTTTTTCACTCAGGGGCGATCAGCCCCAGCATTTT.

Many counts were recorded for this clonotype. J is TRBJ1-1 and V is TRBV24-1; D may be TRBD1 (6 bases). Germline values: CDR1 KGHDR, CDR2 SFDVKD. The CDR3 extends over 11 amino acids. V dropped 9 bases and J dropped 5 bases, with 9 bases sitting between them. In DNA, the CDR3 is TGTGCCACCCGAACAGGGACTGAAGCTTTCTTT. Its protein product is CATRTGTEAFF.

This clonotype was seen more than once but under ten times. The V gene is TRBV7-2, the J gene TRBJ2-3, with 10 bases fitting TRBD2. With 2 bases clipped from V and 3 bases from J, the junction kept 2 bases outside the gene matches. The length of the CDR3 is 15 residues. Germline values: CDR1 SGHTA, CDR2 FQGNSA. The CDR3 DNA is TGTGCCAGCAGCTTATCTAGCGGGAGAACAGATACGCAGTATTTT. This encodes CASSLSSGRTDTQYF.

On this clonotype itself: The conserved final phenylalanine or tryptophan is absent from the CDR3, which likely points to a read error. The limits of the CDR3 on the DNA are not certain, so only TCRdb's listed CDR3 is given. The rearrangement joins TRBV20-1 to TRBJ1-2; TRBD1, as called in the table, went unchecked against the DNA. The CDR3 spans 10 amino acids, including both terminal residues. The germline gives CDR1 DFQATT, CDR2 SNEGSKA (reference sequence). The CDR3 here is CSARRLGARL.

This clonotype is a singleton in its sample. The chain links TRBV19 to TRBJ1-2, with a possible D match to TRBD1 (5 bases). The CDR3 is 15 amino acids. Trimming removed 6 bases from V and 7 bases from J, with 21 bases in between. The V gene's germline CDR1 is LNHDA and CDR2 SQIVND (reference sequence). Written as DNA, the CDR3 is TGTGCCAGTAGGGGACGTAGGCAGGACCTCCTTGGCTACACCTTC. Translated: CASRGRRQDLLGYTF.